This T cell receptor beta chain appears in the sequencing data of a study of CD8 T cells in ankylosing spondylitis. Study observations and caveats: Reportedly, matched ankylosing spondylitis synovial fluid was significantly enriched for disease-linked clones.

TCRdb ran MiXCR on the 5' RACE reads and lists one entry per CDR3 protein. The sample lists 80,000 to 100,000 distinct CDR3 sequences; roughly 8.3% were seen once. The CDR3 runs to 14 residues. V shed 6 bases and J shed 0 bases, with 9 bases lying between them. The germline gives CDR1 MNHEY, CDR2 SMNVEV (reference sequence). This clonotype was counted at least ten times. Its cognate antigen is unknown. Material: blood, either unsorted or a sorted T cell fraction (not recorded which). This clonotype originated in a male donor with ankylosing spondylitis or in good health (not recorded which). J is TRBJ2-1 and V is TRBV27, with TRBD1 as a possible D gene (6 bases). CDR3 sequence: CASSTGPSYNEQFF. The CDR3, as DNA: TGTGCCAGCAGCACAGGGCCCTCCTACAATGAGCAGTTCTTC.